Listed below are T cell receptor beta chains from one sample, sequenced in a study of PD-L1 blockade in urothelial cancer. This table comes from immunoSEQ multiplex PCR, and its TCRdb copy is limited to in-frame clones, with some not included. The table has about 51,000 clones, approximately 83% seen once. Sequenced material: PBMCs, taken around atezolizumab (anti-PD-L1) treatment. The source is a man aged 60 to 69 with urothelial cancer. Both conserved end residues are part of each CDR3. Fields, in order: D gene, clone size, J gene, V gene, CDR3 protein, CDR3 DNA. The D gene is left open where the match is weak. Expanded clones are given a class, and other clones once, few, many or no size at all.

d_call: TRBD2; clone_size: NA; j_call: TRBJ2-5; v_call: TRBV15; cdr3_aa: CATSRTAGGGETQYF; cdr3_nt: TGTGCCACCAGCAGAACAGCGGGGGGCGGAGAGACCCAGTACTTC
d_call: NA; clone_size: NA; j_call: TRBJ1-2; v_call: TRBV18; cdr3_aa: CASSQKGGSHGYTF; cdr3_nt: TGTGCCAGCTCACAAAAAGGAGGAAGCCATGGCTACACCTTC
d_call: NA; clone_size: NA; j_call: TRBJ1-1; v_call: TRBV27; cdr3_aa: CASSKTHVNTEAFF; cdr3_nt: TGTGCCAGCAGTAAGACACACGTGAACACTGAAGCTTTCTTT
d_call: TRBD1; clone_size: NA; j_call: TRBJ1-2; v_call: TRBV19; cdr3_aa: CASSIAPGQGAGYTF; cdr3_nt: TGTGCCAGTAGTATAGCCCCGGGACAGGGGGCTGGCTACACCTTC
d_call: TRBD1; clone_size: NA; j_call: TRBJ1-6; v_call: TRBV5-8; cdr3_aa: CASSRRQGNSPLHF; cdr3_nt: TGTGCCAGCAGCCGACGACAGGGTAATTCACCCCTCCACTTT
d_call: TRBD2; clone_size: NA; j_call: TRBJ2-7; v_call: TRBV4-3; cdr3_aa: CASSQGPGGTHEQYF; cdr3_nt: TGCGCCAGCAGCCAAGGACCGGGAGGCACCCACGAGCAGTACTTC
d_call: TRBD2; clone_size: NA; j_call: TRBJ2-1; v_call: TRBV19; cdr3_aa: CASSIGGTSRFNEQFF; cdr3_nt: TGTGCCAGTAGTATAGGAGGGACTAGTCGTTTCAATGAGCAGTTCTTC
d_call: NA; clone_size: NA; j_call: TRBJ1-3; v_call: TRBV12-1; cdr3_aa: CASSCGGQDERNTIYF; cdr3_nt: TGTGCCAGCAGCTGCGGGGGACAGGATGAACGAAACACCATATATTTT
d_call: NA; clone_size: NA; j_call: TRBJ2-7; v_call: TRBV7-3; cdr3_aa: CASSAAASYSYEQYF; cdr3_nt: TGTGCCAGCAGCGCCGCCGCATCCTACTCCTACGAGCAGTACTTC
d_call: NA; clone_size: NA; j_call: TRBJ2-2; v_call: TRBV18; cdr3_aa: CASSRSGDTSTGELFF; cdr3_nt: TGTGCCAGCTCAAGAAGCGGAGACACTTCAACCGGGGAGCTGTTTTTT
d_call: TRBD1; clone_size: NA; j_call: TRBJ1-4; v_call: TRBV7-2; cdr3_aa: CASSARGRDEKLFF; cdr3_nt: TGTGCCAGCAGCGCCAGGGGGCGGGATGAAAAACTGTTTTTT
d_call: NA; clone_size: NA; j_call: TRBJ2-7; v_call: TRBV7-3; cdr3_aa: CASSLTSTTALYEQYF; cdr3_nt: TGTGCCAGCAGCTTAACGTCCACGACAGCCCTCTACGAGCAGTACTTC
d_call: TRBD1; clone_size: NA; j_call: TRBJ2-1; v_call: TRBV27; cdr3_aa: CASSLMVTGVYNEQFF; cdr3_nt: TGTGCCAGCAGTCTAATGGTGACAGGGGTATACAATGAGCAGTTCTTC
d_call: TRBD2; clone_size: once; j_call: TRBJ2-1; v_call: TRBV2; cdr3_aa: CASSATSASYNEQFF; cdr3_nt: TGTGCCAGCAGCGCCACTAGCGCATCCTACAATGAGCAGTTCTTC
d_call: TRBD2; clone_size: once; j_call: TRBJ2-7; v_call: TRBV7-9; cdr3_aa: CASSLGLERGGRVGEQYF; cdr3_nt: TGTGCCAGCAGCTTAGGGCTTGAACGGGGGGGGAGAGTCGGTGAGCAGTACTTC
d_call: TRBD1; clone_size: few; j_call: TRBJ1-5; v_call: TRBV6-1; cdr3_aa: CASRTGDGQPQHF; cdr3_nt: TGTGCCAGTAGGACAGGGGACGGTCAGCCCCAGCATTTT
d_call: TRBD1; clone_size: NA; j_call: TRBJ2-3; v_call: TRBV5-1; cdr3_aa: CASSPEKTGADTQYF; cdr3_nt: TGCGCCAGCAGCCCAGAAAAGACAGGGGCAGATACGCAGTATTTT
d_call: TRBD2; clone_size: NA; j_call: TRBJ2-3; v_call: TRBV10-3; cdr3_aa: CAISESGLAGDGDTQYF; cdr3_nt: TGTGCCATCAGTGAGTCCGGACTAGCGGGGGACGGCGATACGCAGTATTTT
d_call: TRBD1; clone_size: NA; j_call: TRBJ2-2; v_call: TRBV23-1; cdr3_aa: CASSHTGQATGELFF; cdr3_nt: TGCGCCAGCAGTCACACGGGACAGGCCACCGGGGAGCTGTTTTTT
d_call: NA; clone_size: NA; j_call: TRBJ1-1; v_call: TRBV11-2; cdr3_aa: CASSLEPGLTEAFF; cdr3_nt: TGTGCCAGCAGCTTAGAGCCAGGGCTGACTGAAGCTTTCTTT
d_call: TRBD1; clone_size: NA; j_call: TRBJ2-3; v_call: TRBV6-5; cdr3_aa: CASNKRQGARDTQYF; cdr3_nt: TGTGCCAGCAACAAAAGGCAGGGGGCAAGGGATACGCAGTATTTT
d_call: NA; clone_size: NA; j_call: TRBJ2-2; v_call: TRBV5-1; cdr3_aa: CASSFPPLRRGELFF; cdr3_nt: TGCGCCAGCAGCTTCCCACCACTACGGCGCGGGGAGCTGTTTTTT
d_call: NA; clone_size: NA; j_call: TRBJ2-1; v_call: TRBV6-1; cdr3_aa: CASTRGSYNEQFF; cdr3_nt: TGTGCCAGCACCAGGGGATCCTACAATGAGCAGTTCTTC
d_call: NA; clone_size: NA; j_call: TRBJ1-1; v_call: TRBV18; cdr3_aa: CASSPPGRGKNTEAFF; cdr3_nt: TGTGCCAGCTCACCACCGGGGCGGGGGAAGAACACTGAAGCTTTCTTT
d_call: NA; clone_size: NA; j_call: TRBJ2-1; v_call: TRBV9; cdr3_aa: CASSVLEGAQFF; cdr3_nt: TGTGCCAGCAGCGTTCTAGAGGGTGCTCAGTTCTTC
d_call: NA; clone_size: NA; j_call: TRBJ1-1; v_call: TRBV5-4; cdr3_aa: CASSPGGGRTTEAFF; cdr3_nt: TGTGCCAGCAGCCCCGGGGGGGGGCGAACCACTGAAGCTTTCTTT
d_call: TRBD1; clone_size: NA; j_call: TRBJ1-2; v_call: TRBV2; cdr3_aa: CASSGTGGARGYTF; cdr3_nt: TGTGCCAGCAGTGGGACAGGGGGCGCCCGGGGCTACACCTTC
d_call: TRBD2; clone_size: NA; j_call: TRBJ2-1; v_call: TRBV7-6; cdr3_aa: CASSRVWEGDEQFF; cdr3_nt: TGTGCCAGCAGCCGAGTCTGGGAGGGCGATGAGCAGTTCTTC
d_call: TRBD2; clone_size: NA; j_call: TRBJ2-5; v_call: TRBV30; cdr3_aa: CAWSIGLAGGLETQYF; cdr3_nt: TGTGCCTGGAGTATAGGACTAGCGGGGGGGCTGGAGACCCAGTACTTC
d_call: TRBD1; clone_size: NA; j_call: TRBJ2-3; v_call: TRBV18; cdr3_aa: CASSPNRGRPRPFTDTQYF; cdr3_nt: TGTGCCAGCTCTCCTAACAGGGGGCGCCCTCGACCCTTCACAGATACGCAGTATTTT
d_call: NA; clone_size: NA; j_call: TRBJ1-1; v_call: TRBV6-1; cdr3_aa: CASSDWDWAFF; cdr3_nt: TGTGCCAGCAGCGATTGGGACTGGGCTTTCTTT
d_call: NA; clone_size: NA; j_call: TRBJ2-7; v_call: TRBV27; cdr3_aa: CASSLFTGNYEQYF; cdr3_nt: TGTGCCAGCAGTTTATTTACAGGGAACTACGAGCAGTACTTC